This T cell receptor (beta chain) was recorded in a study of beta chain features in type 1 diabetes. Sampling consisted of one heparinised blood draw per donor, averaging about 116 mL. Researchers reported sorting CD4+ naive, central memory, regulatory and stem cell-like memory cells via CD45RO/CCR7/CD25/CD127/CD95/CD27. Regarding the study as a whole: Researchers could not determine here whether HLA type influences TCRB rearrangement. VDJ junctions sequenced from type 1 diabetes patients showed fewer insertions and more deletions.

This CDR3 region has 18 residues. Germline values: CDR1 LNHNV, CDR2 YYDKDF (reference sequence). Trimming at V came to 5 bases and at J to 7 bases, leaving 15 bases not matched to a gene. The isolated RNA, all of it, was reverse transcribed, so expressed TCRB transcripts were what got sequenced. Profiling relied on immunoSEQ multiplex PCR, and the TCRdb table lists in-frame clones only, not all of them. The table shows about 150,000 clones, with about 10% occurring only once. The sample holds a few counts of this clone. Its antigen is unknown. J is TRBJ2-1 and V is TRBV15, with 12 positions matching TRBD1. The receptor was isolated from a man in his late teens or twenties in good health. The specimen sequenced was central memory CD4+ T cells from blood. Here the CDR3 reads CATSFGTGGPPRGNEQFF. The CDR3 coding sequence is TGTGCCACCAGCTTTGGGACAGGGGGCCCTCCGAGGGGGAATGAGCAGTTCTTC.